This T cell receptor (beta chain) originates from a study of T cell responses to AZD1222 COVID-19 vaccine. V lost 4 bases, J lost 6 bases, and 9 bases lay in between. Germline CDR1 SGHRS, CDR2 YFSETQ. The CDR3 totals 12 residues. Sequencing used immunoSEQ multiplex PCR; TCRdb keeps in-frame clones, though not all of them. The repertoire consists of around 140,000 clones, with nearly 90% occurring once and the leading ten covering about 5%. In the case of this clone: Its antigen remains unidentified.

Study-level findings and limits: Targeting of unmutated variant regions was reportedly seen in nearly half of spike-specific TCRs. Donors, mostly white British, included more females; clonal diversity was possibly underestimated. Only a handful of AZD1222 recipients, five to seven in all, had baseline seropositivity.

The sequencing here drew on peripheral blood, taken 28 days after the second dose of the MenACWY control vaccine. This rearrangement joins TRBV5-1 to TRBJ2-3, with D uncertain. This TCR was sampled from an adult who received the MenACWY meningococcal vaccine as a control. CDR3 coding DNA: TGCGCCAGCAGCCTTAAAGTGGATACGCAGTATTTT. Protein sequence: CASSLKVDTQYF.